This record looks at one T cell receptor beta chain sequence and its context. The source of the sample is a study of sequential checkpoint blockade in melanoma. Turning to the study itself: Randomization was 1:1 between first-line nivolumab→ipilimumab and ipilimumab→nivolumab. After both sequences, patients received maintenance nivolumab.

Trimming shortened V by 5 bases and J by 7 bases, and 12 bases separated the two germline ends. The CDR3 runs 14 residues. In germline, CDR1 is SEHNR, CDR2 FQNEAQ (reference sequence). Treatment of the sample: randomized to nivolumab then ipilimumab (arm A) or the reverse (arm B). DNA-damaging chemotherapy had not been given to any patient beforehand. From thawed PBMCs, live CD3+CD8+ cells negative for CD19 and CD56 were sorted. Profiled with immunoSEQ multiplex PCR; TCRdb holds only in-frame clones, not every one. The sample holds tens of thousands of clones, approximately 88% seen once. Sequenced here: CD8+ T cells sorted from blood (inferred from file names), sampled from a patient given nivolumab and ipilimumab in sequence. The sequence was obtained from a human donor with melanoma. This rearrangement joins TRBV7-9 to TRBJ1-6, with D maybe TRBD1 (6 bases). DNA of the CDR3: TGTGCCAGCAGCCCATGGCAGGGGAATTCACCCCTCCACTTT. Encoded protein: CASSPWQGNSPLHF.